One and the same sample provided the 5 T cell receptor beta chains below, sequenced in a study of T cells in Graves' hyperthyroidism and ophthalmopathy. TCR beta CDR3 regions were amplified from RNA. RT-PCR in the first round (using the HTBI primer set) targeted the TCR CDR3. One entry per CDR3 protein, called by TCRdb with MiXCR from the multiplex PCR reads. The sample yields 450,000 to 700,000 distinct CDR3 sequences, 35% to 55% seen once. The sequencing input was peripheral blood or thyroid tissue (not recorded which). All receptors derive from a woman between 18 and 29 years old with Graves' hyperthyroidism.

DNA of the CDR3: TGTGCCAGCAGCTTAGTCGGGGCAGGGGGCGGTGAAAAACTGTTTTTT. Protein product: CASSLVGAGGGEKLFF. The chain uses TRBV7-3 and TRBJ1-4; 8 positions match TRBD1. This CDR3 comprises 16 residues. Looked up from germline, CDR1 is SGHTA and CDR2 is FQGTGA. With 2 bases clipped from V and 7 bases from J, the junction kept 9 bases outside the gene matches.

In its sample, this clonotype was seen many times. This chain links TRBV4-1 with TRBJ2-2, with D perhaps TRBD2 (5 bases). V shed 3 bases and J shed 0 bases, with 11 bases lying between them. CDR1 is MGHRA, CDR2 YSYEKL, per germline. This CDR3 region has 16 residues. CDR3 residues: CASSHLGLTNTGELFF. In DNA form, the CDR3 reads TGCGCCAGCAGCCACCTCGGACTGACGAACACCGGGGAGCTGTTTTTT.

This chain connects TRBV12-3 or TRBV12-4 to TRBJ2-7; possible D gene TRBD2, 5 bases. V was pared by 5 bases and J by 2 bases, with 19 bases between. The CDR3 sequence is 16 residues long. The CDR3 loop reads CASSDPSGYTTYEQYF. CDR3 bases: TGTGCCAGCAGTGACCCCAGCGGCTACACAACCTACGAGCAGTACTTC.

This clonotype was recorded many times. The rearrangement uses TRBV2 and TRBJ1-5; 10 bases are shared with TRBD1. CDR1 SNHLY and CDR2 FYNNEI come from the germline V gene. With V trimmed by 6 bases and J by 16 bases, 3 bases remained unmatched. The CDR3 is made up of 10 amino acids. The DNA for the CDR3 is TGTGCCAGCAGGGGGACAGGGGTACATTTT. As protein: CASRGTGVHF. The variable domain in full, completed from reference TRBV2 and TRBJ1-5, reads EPEVTQTPSHQVTQMGQEVILRCVPISNHLYFYWYRQILGQKVEFLVSFYNNEISEKSEIFDDQFSVERPDGSNFTLKIRSTKLEDSAMYFCASRGTGVHFGDGTRLSIL.

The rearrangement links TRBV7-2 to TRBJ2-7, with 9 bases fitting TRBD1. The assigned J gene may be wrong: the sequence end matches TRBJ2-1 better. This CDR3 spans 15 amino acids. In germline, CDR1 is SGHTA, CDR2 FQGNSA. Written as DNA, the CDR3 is TGTGCCAGCAGCCTGGACAGGGGACCCTACAATGAGCAGTTCTTC. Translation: CASSLDRGPYNEQFF.